These 12 T cell receptor beta chains were all obtained from the same sample, sequenced in a study of blood T cell repertoires in COVID-19. Clones were sequenced by immunoSEQ multiplex PCR, and TCRdb holds only the in-frame ones, with some missing. The sample has around 300,000 clones; 90% are singletons. The sample taken for sequencing was PBMCs or T cells enriched from blood (not recorded which). The receptors originated from a woman younger than 30 with acute COVID-19.

The chain is built from TRBV7-3 and TRBJ1-2; 9 positions agree with TRBD1. CDR3 length: 16 amino acids. V was clipped by 0 bases and J by 4 bases; unmatched bases: 6. Germline V gene data show CDR1 as SGHTA and CDR2 as FQGTGA. In nucleotides, the CDR3 is TGTGCCAGCAGCTTAACAGGTCGGGGACAGGGCTATGGCTACACCTTC. Its protein is CASSLTGRGQGYGYTF.

The gene calls are TRBV6-5 and TRBJ1-5, with D possibly being TRBD1 (6 bases). The V gene's germline CDR1 is MNHEY and CDR2 SVGAGI. V was cut by 8 bases and J by 4 bases, with 15 bases left in between. The CDR3 has 14 residues. In DNA, the CDR3 is TGTGCCAGCTGGAAGTCAGGGGAGAATCAGCCCCAGCATTTT. Translation gives CASWKSGENQPQHF.

This chain joins TRBV5-8 and TRBJ2-3, with 9 bases aligning to TRBD2. The CDR3 totals 16 residues. CDR1 is SGHTS and CDR2 is YDEGEE in the germline V gene. V lost 1 base to trimming and J lost 2 bases; unmatched junction nucleotides: 5. The CDR3 loop is CASSLYLAGITDTQYF. Written as DNA, the CDR3 is TGTGCCAGCAGCTTGTATCTAGCGGGGATCACAGATACGCAGTATTTT.

The rearrangement joins TRBV24-1 to TRBJ2-7; D uncertain. The V end lost 7 bases, the J end lost 6 bases, and 12 bases lay between the germline ends. In germline, CDR1 is KGHDR, CDR2 SFDVKD. This CDR3 is built from 12 residues. The CDR3 protein is CATSEVSGEQYF. The CDR3 nucleotides are TGTGCCACCAGCGAGGTATCCGGCGAGCAGTACTTC.

This chain joins TRBV30 and TRBJ2-7, with D hard to call. The ends were cut back, 1 base at V and 1 base at J, with 5 bases in the middle. This CDR3 has 12 residues. Germline-derived CDR1 and CDR2 are GTSNPN and SVGIG (reference sequence). CDR3 DNA sequence: TGTGCCTGGAGTGGTCAGTCCTACGAGCAGTACTTC. It is translated as CAWSGQSYEQYF.

V gene TRBV7-2 combines with J gene TRBJ2-1, with a weak D call TRBD1 (5 bases). The germline CDR1 and CDR2 sequences are SGHTA and FQGNSA. The CDR3 is 11 residues long. Trimming cost V 3 bases and J 12 bases, with 9 bases left between them. CDR3 in amino acids: CASSLTDWQFF. Here the CDR3 DNA reads TGTGCCAGCAGCTTGACAGATTGGCAGTTCTTC.

The rearrangement links TRBV7-3 to TRBJ2-3; 7 bases map to TRBD2. CDR1 SGHTA and CDR2 FQGTGA come from the germline V gene. This CDR3 contains 13 residues. V was clipped by 4 bases and J by 5 bases; unmatched bases: 3. Here the CDR3 reads CASSSLAGDTQYF. DNA of the CDR3: TGTGCCAGCAGCTCGTTAGCGGGAGATACGCAGTATTTT.

The chain employs TRBV15 and TRBJ2-1, with D perhaps TRBD2 (6 bases). Germline CDR1 and CDR2: LNHNV and YYDKDF (reference sequence). V was trimmed by 3 bases and J by 7 bases, leaving 10 bases between them. CDR3 length: 13 residues. In nucleotides, the CDR3 is TGTGCCACCAGCAGTGATCGGGGGAATGAGCAGTTCTTC. This encodes CATSSDRGNEQFF.

The chain has TRBV5-8 and TRBJ1-1; 7 bases are shared with TRBD1. Germline V gene data show CDR1 as SGHTS and CDR2 as YDEGEE. This CDR3 is 14 amino acids long. J was trimmed by 4 bases and V by 0 bases; bases with no gene match: 3. CDR3 loop: CASSLAQGLTEAFF. The CDR3 DNA reads as TGTGCCAGCAGCTTGGCACAGGGGCTCACTGAAGCTTTCTTT.

This clone was seen once. The V and J genes are TRBV28 and TRBJ2-5; D possibly corresponds to TRBD1 (6 bases). Trimming removed 6 bases at V and 2 bases at J, with 13 bases between. The CDR3 length is 14 residues. Germline CDR1 MDHEN, CDR2 SYDVKM. The CDR3: CASRKYRAQETQYF. CDR3 in DNA: TGTGCCAGCAGAAAATACAGGGCACAAGAGACCCAGTACTTC.

The rearrangement links TRBV11-2 to TRBJ2-6, with 9 bases that match TRBD1. After removal of 5 bases from V and 1 base from J, the junction contained 9 bases not matched to a gene. The CDR3 loop spans 18 amino acids. CDR1 and CDR2 (germline): SGHAT, FQNNGV. CDR3 in amino acids: CASSIPTGGLSGANVLTF. CDR3 sequence (DNA): TGTGCCAGCAGCATCCCGACAGGGGGTTTGTCTGGGGCCAACGTCCTGACTTTC.

CDR3 in amino acids: CAIRATGYDGYTF. CDR3 in DNA: TGTGCCATCAGAGCGACAGGGTACGATGGCTACACCTTC. The rearrangement links TRBV10-3 to TRBJ1-2; 7 nucleotides align to TRBD1. Unmatched junction bases numbered 7, after V lost 6 bases and J lost 6 bases. The CDR3 contains 13 residues. Germline CDR1 ENHRY, CDR2 SYGVKD.